These T cell receptor beta chains were read from a single sample in a study of T cells after yellow fever vaccination. Each CDR3 protein gets one entry after TCRdb re-called the 5' RACE reads with MiXCR. The table shows approximately 69,000 distinct CDR3 sequences, with 5% to 6.5% occurring only once. Sequencing was performed on CD4+ T cells sorted from PBMCs, taken roughly 14 days after the first yellow fever vaccination. The receptors shown here come from a man between 18 and 35 years old who received the YFV17D yellow fever vaccine. The CDR3 runs from the conserved cysteine through the conserved F or W. Fields, in order: V gene, D gene, J gene, clone size, CDR3 protein, CDR3 DNA. The D gene is left open where the match is weak. The listing skips clone size in some rows; elsewhere it reads once, few, many or a size class.

v_call: TRBV7-2; d_call: .; j_call: TRBJ2-1; clone_size: many; cdr3_aa: CASSFVSGIGNEQFF; cdr3_nt: TGTGCCAGCAGCTTCGTGTCAGGCATAGGGAATGAGCAGTTCTTC
v_call: TRBV7-9; d_call: TRBD1; j_call: TRBJ2-7; clone_size: many; cdr3_aa: CASSARDRGASSYEQYF; cdr3_nt: TGTGCCAGCAGCGCACGGGACAGGGGGGCGAGCTCCTACGAGCAGTACTTC
v_call: TRBV7-9; d_call: .; j_call: TRBJ1-6; clone_size: many; cdr3_aa: CASSLRRGNNSPLHF; cdr3_nt: TGTGCCAGCAGCTTACGGAGGGGGAATAATTCACCCCTCCACTTT
v_call: TRBV10-3; d_call: .; j_call: TRBJ2-7; clone_size: many; cdr3_aa: CAISEPNHEQYF; cdr3_nt: TGTGCCATCAGTGAGCCGAACCACGAGCAGTACTTC
v_call: TRBV5-5; d_call: .; j_call: TRBJ2-5; clone_size: .; cdr3_aa: CAISPGPLGTQYF; cdr3_nt: TGTGCCATCAGCCCCGGGCCCCTCGGGACCCAGTACTTC
v_call: TRBV5-1; d_call: TRBD2; j_call: TRBJ2-1; clone_size: many; cdr3_aa: CASSLSAGGLSGNEQFF; cdr3_nt: TGCGCCAGCAGCTTGTCAGCGGGGGGGCTCAGCGGTAATGAGCAGTTCTTC
v_call: TRBV20-1; d_call: .; j_call: TRBJ2-3; clone_size: many; cdr3_aa: CSAPPIGTDTQYF; cdr3_nt: TGCAGTGCCCCCCCTATCGGCACAGATACGCAGTATTTT
v_call: TRBV19; d_call: .; j_call: TRBJ2-3; clone_size: many; cdr3_aa: CASRSEAGGTDTQYF; cdr3_nt: TGTGCCAGTAGGAGCGAGGCAGGAGGCACAGATACGCAGTATTTT
v_call: TRBV7-2; d_call: .; j_call: TRBJ1-2; clone_size: many; cdr3_aa: CASGQYYGYTF; cdr3_nt: TGTGCCAGCGGTCAGTACTATGGCTACACCTTC
v_call: TRBV20-1; d_call: TRBD1; j_call: TRBJ1-2; clone_size: many; cdr3_aa: CSARVTGVYGYTF; cdr3_nt: TGCAGTGCTAGGGTTACAGGGGTCTATGGCTACACCTTC
v_call: TRBV20-1; d_call: TRBD2; j_call: TRBJ2-2; clone_size: many; cdr3_aa: CSARATSGGRGTGELFF; cdr3_nt: TGCAGTGCTAGAGCGACTAGCGGGGGGCGGGGCACCGGGGAGCTGTTTTTT
v_call: TRBV5-1; d_call: TRBD2; j_call: TRBJ2-3; clone_size: many; cdr3_aa: CASSLGLADSTDTQYF; cdr3_nt: TGCGCCAGCAGCTTGGGACTAGCGGATAGCACAGATACGCAGTATTTT
v_call: TRBV7-2; d_call: .; j_call: TRBJ2-3; clone_size: many; cdr3_aa: CASSLVAGSDTQYF; cdr3_nt: TGTGCCAGCAGCTTAGTGGCGGGGTCAGATACGCAGTATTTT
v_call: TRBV5-4; d_call: TRBD1; j_call: TRBJ1-2; clone_size: .; cdr3_aa: CASSLESRGRNGYTF; cdr3_nt: TGTGCCAGCAGCTTGGAATCCAGGGGGCGAAATGGCTACACCTTC
v_call: TRBV20-1; d_call: .; j_call: TRBJ2-1; clone_size: many; cdr3_aa: CSASHRQGGDEQFF; cdr3_nt: TGCAGTGCTAGTCACCGGCAGGGGGGGGATGAGCAGTTCTTC
v_call: TRBV27; d_call: TRBD2; j_call: TRBJ2-3; clone_size: many; cdr3_aa: CASSFLAGGPDTQYF; cdr3_nt: TGTGCCAGCAGTTTTCTAGCGGGGGGTCCAGATACGCAGTATTTT
v_call: TRBV5-5; d_call: TRBD2; j_call: TRBJ2-3; clone_size: many; cdr3_aa: CASSLVSGGADTQYF; cdr3_nt: TGTGCCAGCAGCTTGGTTAGCGGGGGAGCAGATACGCAGTATTTT
v_call: TRBV11-2; d_call: .; j_call: TRBJ1-2; clone_size: many; cdr3_aa: CASSHGQSYGYTF; cdr3_nt: TGTGCCAGCAGCCACGGACAGTCCTATGGCTACACCTTC
v_call: TRBV20-1; d_call: .; j_call: TRBJ2-5; clone_size: many; cdr3_aa: CSARAGLPQETQYF; cdr3_nt: TGCAGTGCTAGAGCGGGATTGCCCCAAGAGACCCAGTACTTC
v_call: TRBV9; d_call: TRBD1; j_call: TRBJ2-1; clone_size: many; cdr3_aa: CASSAGRDRAPSYNEQFF; cdr3_nt: TGTGCCAGCAGCGCGGGCCGGGACAGGGCGCCCTCCTACAATGAGCAGTTCTTC
v_call: TRBV15; d_call: .; j_call: TRBJ2-1; clone_size: many; cdr3_aa: CATSRDTVYSEQFF; cdr3_nt: TGTGCCACCAGCAGAGACACGGTTTATAGTGAGCAGTTCTTC
v_call: TRBV20-1; d_call: TRBD2; j_call: TRBJ2-1; clone_size: many; cdr3_aa: CSAGLAGGPNEQFF; cdr3_nt: TGCAGTGCCGGACTAGCGGGGGGGCCAAATGAGCAGTTCTTC
v_call: TRBV6-4; d_call: .; j_call: TRBJ1-2; clone_size: many; cdr3_aa: CASSDPDRRGSYTF; cdr3_nt: TGTGCCAGCAGTGACCCAGACAGGCGCGGGAGCTACACCTTC
v_call: TRBV5-1; d_call: .; j_call: TRBJ2-7; clone_size: many; cdr3_aa: CASSFARGYYEQYF; cdr3_nt: TGCGCCAGCAGCTTCGCCAGGGGTTACTACGAGCAGTACTTC
v_call: TRBV7-2; d_call: .; j_call: TRBJ2-3; clone_size: many; cdr3_aa: CASSLGADTQYF; cdr3_nt: TGTGCCAGCAGCCTTGGCGCAGATACGCAGTATTTT
v_call: TRBV5-6; d_call: .; j_call: TRBJ2-2; clone_size: many; cdr3_aa: CASSWALDTGELFF; cdr3_nt: TGTGCCAGCAGTTGGGCCCTAGACACCGGGGAGCTGTTTTTT
v_call: TRBV28; d_call: .; j_call: TRBJ1-2; clone_size: .; cdr3_aa: CASSRERLNYGYTF; cdr3_nt: TGTGCCAGCAGCCGCGAGAGGCTTAACTATGGCTACACCTTC
v_call: TRBV5-1; d_call: TRBD1; j_call: TRBJ1-2; clone_size: many; cdr3_aa: CASSYDSGGGGGYTF; cdr3_nt: TGCGCCAGCAGCTACGATTCAGGGGGCGGAGGTGGCTACACCTTC
v_call: TRBV5-1; d_call: .; j_call: TRBJ1-6; clone_size: many; cdr3_aa: CASSLYTSSPLHF; cdr3_nt: TGCGCCAGCAGCTTGTACACCTCTTCACCCCTCCACTTT
v_call: TRBV24-1; d_call: .; j_call: TRBJ2-5; clone_size: many; cdr3_aa: CATSDLRGNQETQYF; cdr3_nt: TGTGCCACCAGTGATTTGCGGGGAAACCAAGAGACCCAGTACTTC
v_call: TRBV9; d_call: .; j_call: TRBJ2-1; clone_size: few; cdr3_aa: CASSVVRDWSYNEQFF; cdr3_nt: TGTGCCAGCAGCGTAGTCCGGGACTGGTCCTACAATGAGCAGTTCTTC
v_call: TRBV28; d_call: .; j_call: TRBJ2-3; clone_size: many; cdr3_aa: CASSLGDPRGDTQYF; cdr3_nt: TGTGCCAGCAGTTTGGGGGACCCTCGGGGAGATACGCAGTATTTT
v_call: TRBV5-1; d_call: .; j_call: TRBJ1-1; clone_size: many; cdr3_aa: CASSAPGQTNTEAFF; cdr3_nt: TGCGCCAGCAGCGCACCAGGGCAGACAAACACTGAAGCTTTCTTT
v_call: TRBV25-1; d_call: .; j_call: TRBJ1-5; clone_size: many; cdr3_aa: CASSDDGRTVGYSNQPQHF; cdr3_nt: TGTGCCAGCAGTGATGATGGAAGGACGGTGGGATATAGCAATCAGCCCCAGCATTTT
v_call: TRBV4-3; d_call: .; j_call: TRBJ2-7; clone_size: many; cdr3_aa: CASSLGGTGSYEQYF; cdr3_nt: TGCGCCAGCAGCCTGGGCGGGACTGGCTCCTACGAGCAGTACTTC
v_call: TRBV7-2; d_call: .; j_call: TRBJ2-3; clone_size: many; cdr3_aa: CASSSGSTDTQYF; cdr3_nt: TGTGCCAGCAGCTCAGGTAGCACAGATACGCAGTATTTT
v_call: TRBV14; d_call: .; j_call: TRBJ1-1; clone_size: many; cdr3_aa: CASSRNQGNTEAFF; cdr3_nt: TGTGCCAGCAGCCGAAATCAGGGGAACACTGAAGCTTTCTTT
v_call: TRBV4-3; d_call: .; j_call: TRBJ1-6; clone_size: many; cdr3_aa: CASSQESGMGNSPLHF; cdr3_nt: TGCGCCAGCAGCCAAGAGTCAGGAATGGGTAATTCACCCCTCCACTTT
v_call: TRBV30; d_call: .; j_call: TRBJ2-6; clone_size: many; cdr3_aa: CAWRGIKATQYSGANVLTF; cdr3_nt: TGTGCCTGGAGAGGAATTAAGGCGACGCAGTATTCTGGGGCCAACGTCCTGACTTTC
v_call: TRBV7-8; d_call: .; j_call: TRBJ2-7; clone_size: many; cdr3_aa: CASSTRVSYEQYF; cdr3_nt: TGTGCCAGCAGCACGAGGGTTTCCTACGAGCAGTACTTC
v_call: TRBV28; d_call: .; j_call: TRBJ2-7; clone_size: many; cdr3_aa: CASSLGTPSYEQYF; cdr3_nt: TGTGCCAGCAGTTTAGGGACACCTTCCTACGAGCAGTACTTC
v_call: TRBV7-2; d_call: .; j_call: TRBJ2-3; clone_size: many; cdr3_aa: CASSLSGSYTQYF; cdr3_nt: TGTGCCAGCAGCTTATCCGGGTCGTATACGCAGTATTTT
v_call: TRBV5-1; d_call: TRBD2; j_call: TRBJ2-1; clone_size: many; cdr3_aa: CASSSPGLGGNEQFF; cdr3_nt: TGCGCCAGCAGCTCGCCGGGACTAGGTGGGAATGAGCAGTTCTTC
v_call: TRBV5-6; d_call: .; j_call: TRBJ2-1; clone_size: many; cdr3_aa: CASSFQSHEQFF; cdr3_nt: TGTGCCAGCAGCTTTCAGAGCCATGAGCAGTTCTTC
v_call: TRBV12-3/TRBV12-4; d_call: .; j_call: TRBJ1-5; clone_size: many; cdr3_aa: CASREEHSNQPQHF; cdr3_nt: TGTGCCAGCAGAGAGGAACATAGCAATCAGCCCCAGCATTTT
v_call: TRBV10-3; d_call: TRBD1; j_call: TRBJ2-3; clone_size: many; cdr3_aa: CAISAPRDRGTDTQYF; cdr3_nt: TGTGCCATCAGTGCGCCCCGGGACAGGGGCACAGATACGCAGTATTTT
v_call: TRBV12-3/TRBV12-4; d_call: .; j_call: TRBJ1-5; clone_size: few; cdr3_aa: CASSAIANQPQHF; cdr3_nt: TGTGCCAGCAGCGCCATTGCGAATCAGCCCCAGCATTTT